The 21 T cell receptor beta chains reported below all come from one sample, sequenced in a study of shared clonotypes between healthy human individuals. Assay used: immunoSEQ multiplex PCR; TCRdb lists only in-frame clones, some missing. This table holds about 600,000 clones, roughly 97% found once. Sample: naive CD4+ T cells sorted from blood. Subset in this sample: CD45RA+ positively selected. The source is a woman between 25 and 40 years old in good health.

The rearrangement links TRBV5-5 to TRBJ2-5; unclear D gene. Trimming removed 2 bases at V and 1 base at J, with 12 bases between. The germline V gene encodes CDR1 SGHKS and CDR2 YYEKEE (reference sequence). This CDR3 has 15 amino acids. CDR3 nucleotides: TGTGCCAGCAGCTTAGGTTGGGTCGGCCAAGAGACCCAGTACTTC. Translating gives CASSLGWVGQETQYF. The entire variable domain, with the rest obtained from reference TRBV5-5 and TRBJ2-5, is as follows: DAGVTQSPTHLIKTRGQQVTLRCSPISGHKSVSWYQQVLGQGPQFIFQYYEKEERGRGNFPDRFSARQFPNYSSELNVNALLLGDSALYLCASSLGWVGQETQYFGPGTRLLVL.

The chain joins TRBV9 to TRBJ2-1; 9 bases match TRBD1. Unmatched junction bases numbered 2, after V lost 3 bases and J lost 7 bases. The CDR3 totals 13 residues. Looked up from germline, CDR1 is SGDLS and CDR2 is YYNGEE. The DNA of the CDR3 is TGTGCCAGCAGCGACAGGGGGCGGAATGAGCAGTTCTTC. It specifies CASSDRGRNEQFF.

J is TRBJ2-1 and V is TRBV29-1; a weak D match, TRBD2 (6 bases). Germline CDR1 SQVTM, CDR2 ANQGSEA. Trimming left V 6 bases short and J 4 bases short, with 19 bases between. The CDR3 has 15 residues. CDR3 protein: CSVTPLAREYNEQFF. Here the CDR3 DNA reads TGCAGCGTGACACCCCTAGCGAGGGAATACAATGAGCAGTTCTTC.

The chain recombines TRBV4-1 with TRBJ2-7; 8 bases are a match to TRBD2. The CDR3 extends over 15 amino acids. The trim removed 2 bases at V and 4 bases at J, leaving 7 bases unmatched. The germline gives CDR1 MGHRA, CDR2 YSYEKL. The chain's CDR3 is CASSQPTSGLYEQYF. The CDR3 DNA sequence: TGCGCCAGCAGCCAACCCACTAGCGGACTGTACGAGCAGTACTTC.

In this sample, this clone turned up once. The chain links TRBV6-5 to TRBJ2-5; TRBD1 aligns across 8 bases. Trimming cost V 4 bases and J 4 bases; bases outside gene matches: 8. The germline gives CDR1 MNHEY, CDR2 SVGAGI. The CDR3 loop spans 15 amino acids. The CDR3 bases are TGTGCCAGCAGTTCCATTGACAGGGGAACAGAGACCCAGTACTTC. This gives the protein CASSSIDRGTETQYF.

This chain connects TRBV6-1 to TRBJ2-7; 9 bases fit TRBD1. V lost 8 bases, J lost 2 bases, and 7 bases stayed unmatched. The germline CDR1 and CDR2 sequences are MNHNS and SASEGT. This CDR3 has 14 residues. DNA for the CDR3: TGTGCCAGCCCCGCCGGGACAGGGCCCTACGAGCAGTACTTC. Translating it yields CASPAGTGPYEQYF.

Note on this clone: In the same sample, other DNA sequences code for this CDR3. The gene calls are TRBV28 and TRBJ2-7; no definite D call. From germline, CDR1 is MDHEN and CDR2 SYDVKM. Trimming removed 4 bases from V and 1 base from J, with 2 bases in between. The CDR3 is 11 amino acids. CDR3 coding DNA: TGTGCCAGCAGTTATTCCTACGAGCAGTACTTC. Protein: CASSYSYEQYF.

This clone was counted a single time. The genes are TRBV7-9 and TRBJ2-7; 11 bases match TRBD1. CDR1 is SEHNR and CDR2 is FQNEAQ in the germline V gene (reference sequence). V was clipped by 5 bases and J by 6 bases; unmatched bases: 6. CDR3 size: 14 residues. DNA of the CDR3: TGTGCCAGCAGCCGGACAGGGGGCGCGGGCGAGCAGTACTTC. Protein sequence: CASSRTGGAGEQYF.

In DNA form, the CDR3 reads TGCAGTGCGGGGACAGGGAACGAGCAGTACTTC. It is translated as CSAGTGNEQYF. The gene calls are TRBV20-1 and TRBJ2-7; 9 positions match TRBD1. Germline values: CDR1 DFQATT, CDR2 SNEGSKA (reference sequence). The CDR3 is 11 residues long. The V and J ends lost 6 bases and 5 bases, in that order; junction bases with no gene match: 2.

The J gene is TRBJ2-1, the V gene TRBV11-2; D unresolved. Germline CDR1 reads SGHAT; CDR2 reads FQNNGV. There are 13 residues in the CDR3. Trimming took off 4 bases at V and 3 bases at J, with 7 bases between the two ends. The CDR3: CASSSTVYNEQFF. The CDR3 DNA is TGTGCCAGCAGCTCTACGGTCTACAATGAGCAGTTCTTC.

The chain carries TRBV4-1 and TRBJ2-1; 8 bases map to TRBD2. CDR1 and CDR2 from the germline V gene are MGHRA and YSYEKL. There are 16 residues in the CDR3. The V segment lost 5 bases and the J segment 1 base; nucleotides outside the gene matches: 7. The CDR3 DNA reads as TGCGCCAGCAGCGAAGGGACTAGAAGATCCTACAATGAGCAGTTCTTC. Translated, it gives CASSEGTRRSYNEQFF.

The genes are TRBV5-1 and TRBJ2-1; the D gene is possibly TRBD2 (6 bases). This CDR3 contains 13 residues. The V and J ends lost 4 bases and 6 bases respectively, with 11 bases between them. Looked up from germline, CDR1 is SGHRS and CDR2 is YFSETQ. CDR3 DNA: TGCGCCAGCAGCGGGGGGACCGGCAATGAGCAGTTCTTC. Translation: CASSGGTGNEQFF.

V is TRBV4-1 and J is TRBJ1-4; D unresolved. Germline V CDR1 and CDR2: MGHRA, YSYEKL. V dropped 4 bases and J dropped 3 bases, with 9 bases sitting between them. The CDR3 contains 14 residues. In DNA form, the CDR3 reads TGCGCCAGCAGCCGATGGATGTCTAATGAAAAACTGTTTTTT. Its protein is CASSRWMSNEKLFF.

The rearrangement links TRBV5-4 to TRBJ2-1, with 9 nucleotides matching TRBD1. The CDR3 runs to 12 residues. The V gene end was trimmed by 10 bases and the J gene end by 5 bases; junction bases not matched to a gene: 4. Germline V gene lookup returns CDR1 SGHNT and CDR2 YYREEE (reference sequence). This CDR3 is CAGGQGHNEQFF. CDR3 sequence (DNA): TGTGCCGGGGGACAGGGTCACAATGAGCAGTTCTTC.

The rearrangement joins TRBV6-5 to TRBJ1-5; possibly TRBD1 for D (6 bases). Germline V gives CDR1 MNHEY, CDR2 SVGAGI. The V and J ends lost 6 bases and 5 bases respectively, with 11 bases between them. The CDR3 totals 13 residues. CDR3 protein: CASRTRGDQPQHF. CDR3 sequence (DNA): TGTGCCAGCAGAACAAGGGGGGATCAGCCCCAGCATTTT.

The chain has TRBV7-3 and TRBJ2-5, with TRBD2 identical over 13 bases. From germline, CDR1 is SGHTA and CDR2 FQGTGA. The V gene end was trimmed by 5 bases and the J gene end by 5 bases; junction bases not matched to a gene: 14. The CDR3 contains 18 residues. The CDR3 DNA follows: TGTGCCAGCAGCCTCGGAAGTGGACTAGCGGGAGCCGGGGAGACCCAGTACTTC. This codes for CASSLGSGLAGAGETQYF.

This sequence joins TRBV10-3 and TRBJ1-1; D may be TRBD1 (6 bases). Trimming took 10 bases from V and 4 from J, leaving 16 bases between them. The CDR3 spans 13 residues. Germline V CDR1 and CDR2: ENHRY, SYGVKD. The CDR3 here is CATKGGEGTEAFF. CDR3 DNA: TGTGCCACCAAAGGGGGGGAGGGCACTGAAGCTTTCTTT.

V usage is TRBV11-3 and J usage is TRBJ2-7, with 13 bases that match TRBD2. The trim removed 3 bases at V and 4 bases at J, leaving 3 bases unmatched. This CDR3 is built from 15 residues. Looked up from germline, CDR1 is SGHNT and CDR2 is YENEEA. The CDR3 region has the DNA TGTGCCAGCAGCTTCGGACTAGCGGGAGAATACGAGCAGTACTTC. This encodes CASSFGLAGEYEQYF.

The CDR3 is CASSSRLAGAVDTQYF. CDR3 bases: TGTGCCAGCAGCTCCAGACTAGCGGGAGCTGTGGATACGCAGTATTTT. The rearrangement joins TRBV7-9 to TRBJ2-3; 12 bases are a match to TRBD2. CDR3 length: 16 residues. Trimming cost V 4 bases and J 6 bases; bases outside gene matches: 8. From germline, CDR1 is SEHNR and CDR2 FQNEAQ (reference sequence). Combining the CDR3 with reference TRBV7-9 and TRBJ2-3 gives the whole variable domain DTGVSQNPRHKITKRGQNVTFRCDPISEHNRLYWYRQTLGQGPEFLTYFQNEAQLEKSRLLSDRFSAERPKGSFSTLEIQRTEQGDSAMYLCASSSRLAGAVDTQYFGPGTRLTVL.

V and J are TRBV6-5 and TRBJ2-6; D remains unclear. The length of the CDR3 is 15 residues. The germline gives CDR1 MNHEY, CDR2 SVGAGI. V lost 8 bases and J lost 0, with 11 bases in between. The CDR3 spells CASVSFSSGANVLTF. DNA of the CDR3: TGTGCCAGCGTTTCTTTTTCCTCTGGGGCCAACGTCCTGACTTTC.

J is TRBJ2-3 and V is TRBV6-5, with 9 bases aligning to TRBD1. CDR1 and CDR2 from the germline V gene are MNHEY and SVGAGI. This CDR3 is built from 14 residues. Unmatched junction bases numbered 4, after V lost 5 bases and J lost 4 bases. The CDR3 is CASSRDRAADTQYF. CDR3 sequence (DNA): TGTGCCAGCAGTAGGGACAGGGCGGCAGATACGCAGTATTTT.